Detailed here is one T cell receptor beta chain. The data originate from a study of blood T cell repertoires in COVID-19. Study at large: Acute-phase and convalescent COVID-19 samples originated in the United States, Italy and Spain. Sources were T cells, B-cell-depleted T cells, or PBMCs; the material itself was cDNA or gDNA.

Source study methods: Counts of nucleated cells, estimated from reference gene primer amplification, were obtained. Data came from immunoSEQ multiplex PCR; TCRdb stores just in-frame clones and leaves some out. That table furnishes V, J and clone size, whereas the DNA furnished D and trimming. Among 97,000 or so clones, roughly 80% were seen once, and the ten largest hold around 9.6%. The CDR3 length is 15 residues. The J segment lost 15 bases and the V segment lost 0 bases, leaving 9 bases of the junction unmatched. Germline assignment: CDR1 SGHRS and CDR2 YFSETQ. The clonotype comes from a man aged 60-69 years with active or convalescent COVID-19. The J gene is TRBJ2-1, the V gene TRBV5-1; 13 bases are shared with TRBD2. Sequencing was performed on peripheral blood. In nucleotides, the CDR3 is TGCGCCAGCAGCTTGGACGGGACTAGCGGGGATATTAGGTTCTTC. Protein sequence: CASSLDGTSGDIRFF.